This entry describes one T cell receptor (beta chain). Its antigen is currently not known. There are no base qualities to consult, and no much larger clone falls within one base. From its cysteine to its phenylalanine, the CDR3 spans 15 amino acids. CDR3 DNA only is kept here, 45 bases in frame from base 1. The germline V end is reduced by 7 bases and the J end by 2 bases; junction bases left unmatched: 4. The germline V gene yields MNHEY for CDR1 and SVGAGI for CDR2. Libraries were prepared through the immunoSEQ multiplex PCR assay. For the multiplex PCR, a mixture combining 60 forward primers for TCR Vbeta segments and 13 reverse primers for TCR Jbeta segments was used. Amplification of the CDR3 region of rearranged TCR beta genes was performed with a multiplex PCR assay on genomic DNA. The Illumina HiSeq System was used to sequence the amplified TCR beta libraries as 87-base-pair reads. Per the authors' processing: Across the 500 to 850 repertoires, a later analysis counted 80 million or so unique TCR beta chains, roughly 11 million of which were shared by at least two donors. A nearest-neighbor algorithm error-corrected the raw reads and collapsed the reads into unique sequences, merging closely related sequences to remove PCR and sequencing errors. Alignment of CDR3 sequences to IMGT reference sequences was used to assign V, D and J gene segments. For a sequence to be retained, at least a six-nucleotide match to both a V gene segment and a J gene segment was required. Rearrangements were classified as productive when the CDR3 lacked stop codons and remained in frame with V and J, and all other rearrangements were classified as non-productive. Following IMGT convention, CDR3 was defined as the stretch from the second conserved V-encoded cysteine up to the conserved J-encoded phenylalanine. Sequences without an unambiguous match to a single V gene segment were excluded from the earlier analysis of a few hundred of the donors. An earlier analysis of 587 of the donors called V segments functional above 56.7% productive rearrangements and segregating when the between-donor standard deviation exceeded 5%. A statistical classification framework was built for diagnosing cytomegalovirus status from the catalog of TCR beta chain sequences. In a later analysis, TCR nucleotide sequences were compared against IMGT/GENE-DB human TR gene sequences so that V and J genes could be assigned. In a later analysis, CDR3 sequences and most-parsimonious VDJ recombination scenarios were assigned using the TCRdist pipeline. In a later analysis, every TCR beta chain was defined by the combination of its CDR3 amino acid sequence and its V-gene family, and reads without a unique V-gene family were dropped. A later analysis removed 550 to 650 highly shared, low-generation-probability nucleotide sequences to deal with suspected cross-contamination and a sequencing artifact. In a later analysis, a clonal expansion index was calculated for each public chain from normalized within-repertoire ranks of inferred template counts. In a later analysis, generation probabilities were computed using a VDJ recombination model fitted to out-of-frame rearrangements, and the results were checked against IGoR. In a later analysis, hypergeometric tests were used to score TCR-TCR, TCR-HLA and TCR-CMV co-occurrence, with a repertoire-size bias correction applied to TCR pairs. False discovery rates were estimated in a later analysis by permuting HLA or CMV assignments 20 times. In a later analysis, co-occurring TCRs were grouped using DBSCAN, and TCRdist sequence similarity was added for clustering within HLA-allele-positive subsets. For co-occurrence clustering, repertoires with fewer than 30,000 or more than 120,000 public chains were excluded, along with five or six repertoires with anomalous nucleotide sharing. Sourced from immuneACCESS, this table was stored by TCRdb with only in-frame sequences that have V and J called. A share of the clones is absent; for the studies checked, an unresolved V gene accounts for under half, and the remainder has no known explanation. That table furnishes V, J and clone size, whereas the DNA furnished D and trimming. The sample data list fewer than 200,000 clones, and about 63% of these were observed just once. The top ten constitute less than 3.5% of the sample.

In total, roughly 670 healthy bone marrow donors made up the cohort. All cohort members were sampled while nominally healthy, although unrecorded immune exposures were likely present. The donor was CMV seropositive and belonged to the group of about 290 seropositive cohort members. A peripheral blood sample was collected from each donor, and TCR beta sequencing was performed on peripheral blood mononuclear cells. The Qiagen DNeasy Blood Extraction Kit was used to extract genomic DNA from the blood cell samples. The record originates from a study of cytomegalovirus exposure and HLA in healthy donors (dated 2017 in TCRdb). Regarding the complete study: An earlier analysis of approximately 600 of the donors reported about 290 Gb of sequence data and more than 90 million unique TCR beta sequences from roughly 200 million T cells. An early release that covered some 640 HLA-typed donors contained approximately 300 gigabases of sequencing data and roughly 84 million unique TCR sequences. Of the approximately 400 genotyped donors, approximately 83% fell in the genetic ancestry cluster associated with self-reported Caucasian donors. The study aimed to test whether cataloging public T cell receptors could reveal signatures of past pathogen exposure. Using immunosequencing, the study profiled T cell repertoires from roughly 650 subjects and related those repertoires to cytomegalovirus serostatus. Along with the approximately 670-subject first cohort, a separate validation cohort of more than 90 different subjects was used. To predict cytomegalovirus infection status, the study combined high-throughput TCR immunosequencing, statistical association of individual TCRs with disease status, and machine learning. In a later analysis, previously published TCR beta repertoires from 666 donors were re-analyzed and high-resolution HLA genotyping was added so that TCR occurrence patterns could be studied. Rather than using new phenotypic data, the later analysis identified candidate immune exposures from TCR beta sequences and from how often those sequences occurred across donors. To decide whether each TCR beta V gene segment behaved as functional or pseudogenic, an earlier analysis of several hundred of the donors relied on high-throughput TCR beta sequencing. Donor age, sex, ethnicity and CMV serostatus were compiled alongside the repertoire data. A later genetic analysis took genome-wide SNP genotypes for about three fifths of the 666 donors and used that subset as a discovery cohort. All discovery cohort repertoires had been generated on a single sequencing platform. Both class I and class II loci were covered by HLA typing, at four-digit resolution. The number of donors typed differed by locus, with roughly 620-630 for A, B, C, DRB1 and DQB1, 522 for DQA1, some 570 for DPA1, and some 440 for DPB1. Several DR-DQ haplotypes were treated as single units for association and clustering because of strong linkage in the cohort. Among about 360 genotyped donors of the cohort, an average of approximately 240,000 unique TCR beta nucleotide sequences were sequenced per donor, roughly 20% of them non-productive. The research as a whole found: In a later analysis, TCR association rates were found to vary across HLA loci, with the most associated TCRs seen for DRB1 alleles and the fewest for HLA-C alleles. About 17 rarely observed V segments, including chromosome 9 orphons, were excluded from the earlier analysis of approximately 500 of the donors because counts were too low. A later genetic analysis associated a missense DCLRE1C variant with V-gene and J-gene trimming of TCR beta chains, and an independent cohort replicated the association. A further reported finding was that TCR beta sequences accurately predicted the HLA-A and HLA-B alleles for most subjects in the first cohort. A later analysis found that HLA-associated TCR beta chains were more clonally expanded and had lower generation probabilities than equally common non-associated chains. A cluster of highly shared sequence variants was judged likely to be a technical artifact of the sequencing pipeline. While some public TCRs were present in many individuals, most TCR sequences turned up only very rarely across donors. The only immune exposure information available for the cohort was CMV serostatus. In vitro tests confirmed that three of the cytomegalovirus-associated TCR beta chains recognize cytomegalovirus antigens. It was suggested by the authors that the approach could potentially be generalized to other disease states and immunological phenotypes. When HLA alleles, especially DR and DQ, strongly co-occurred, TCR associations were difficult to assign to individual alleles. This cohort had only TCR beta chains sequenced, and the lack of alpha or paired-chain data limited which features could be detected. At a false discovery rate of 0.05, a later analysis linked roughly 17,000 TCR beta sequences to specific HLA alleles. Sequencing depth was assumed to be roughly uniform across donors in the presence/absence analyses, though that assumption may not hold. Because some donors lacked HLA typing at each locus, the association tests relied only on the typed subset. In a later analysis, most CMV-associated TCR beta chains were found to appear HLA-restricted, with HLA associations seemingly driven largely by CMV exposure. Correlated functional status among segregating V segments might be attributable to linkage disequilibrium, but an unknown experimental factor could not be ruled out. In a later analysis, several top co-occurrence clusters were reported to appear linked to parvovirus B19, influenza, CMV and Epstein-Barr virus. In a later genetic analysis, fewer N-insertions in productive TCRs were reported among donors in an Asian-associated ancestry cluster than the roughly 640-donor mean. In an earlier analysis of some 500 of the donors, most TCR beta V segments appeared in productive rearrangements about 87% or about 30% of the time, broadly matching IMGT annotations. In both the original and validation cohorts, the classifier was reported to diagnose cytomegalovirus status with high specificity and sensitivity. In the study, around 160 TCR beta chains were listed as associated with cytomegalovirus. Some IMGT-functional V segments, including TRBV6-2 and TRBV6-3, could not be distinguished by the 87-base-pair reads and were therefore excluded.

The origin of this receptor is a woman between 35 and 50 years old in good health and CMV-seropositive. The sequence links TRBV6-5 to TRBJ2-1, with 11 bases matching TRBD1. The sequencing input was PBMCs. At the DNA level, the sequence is TGTGCCAGCACCGGGGACAGGGGGACCTACAATGAGCAGTTCTTC. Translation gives CASTGDRGTYNEQFF.